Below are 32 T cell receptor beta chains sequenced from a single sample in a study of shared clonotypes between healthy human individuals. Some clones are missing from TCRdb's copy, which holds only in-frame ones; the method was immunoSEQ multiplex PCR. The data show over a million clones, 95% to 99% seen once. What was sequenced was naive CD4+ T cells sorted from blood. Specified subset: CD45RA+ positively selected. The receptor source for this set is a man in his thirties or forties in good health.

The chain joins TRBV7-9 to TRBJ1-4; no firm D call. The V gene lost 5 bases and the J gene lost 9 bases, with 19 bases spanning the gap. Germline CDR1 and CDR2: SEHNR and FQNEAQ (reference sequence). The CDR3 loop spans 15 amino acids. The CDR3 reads CASSLNTAVDQKLFF. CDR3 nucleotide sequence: TGTGCCAGCAGCCTTAACACGGCAGTAGATCAAAAACTGTTTTTT.

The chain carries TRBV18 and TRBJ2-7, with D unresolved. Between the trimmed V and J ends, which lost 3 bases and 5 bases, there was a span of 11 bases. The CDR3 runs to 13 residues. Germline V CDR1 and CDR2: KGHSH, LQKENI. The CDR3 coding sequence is TGTGCCAGCTCACCTGACCTGGTCGACGAGCAGTACTTC. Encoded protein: CASSPDLVDEQYF.

The CDR3 loop is CASSLASASGRSDSEQYF. CDR3 bases: TGTGCCAGCAGCTTAGCGTCGGCTAGCGGGAGGTCCGATAGCGAGCAGTACTTC. This chain links TRBV7-9 with TRBJ2-7; 11 nucleotides match TRBD2. Germline loops: CDR1 SEHNR, CDR2 FQNEAQ (reference sequence). The CDR3 sequence is 18 residues long. Trimming removed 0 bases from V and 6 bases from J; junction bases left unmatched: 13.

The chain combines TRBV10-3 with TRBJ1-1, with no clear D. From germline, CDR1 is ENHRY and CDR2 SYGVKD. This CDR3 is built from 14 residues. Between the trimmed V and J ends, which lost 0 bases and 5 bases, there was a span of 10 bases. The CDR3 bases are TGTGCCATCAGTGAGTCGCGGGTTAGGACTGAAGCTTTCTTT. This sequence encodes CAISESRVRTEAFF.

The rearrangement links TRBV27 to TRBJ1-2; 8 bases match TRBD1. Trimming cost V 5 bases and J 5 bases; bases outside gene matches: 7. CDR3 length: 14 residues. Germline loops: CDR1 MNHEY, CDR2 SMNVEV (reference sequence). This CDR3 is CASSTRTGRYGYTF. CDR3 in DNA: TGTGCCAGCAGTACCCGGACAGGGAGGTATGGCTACACCTTC.

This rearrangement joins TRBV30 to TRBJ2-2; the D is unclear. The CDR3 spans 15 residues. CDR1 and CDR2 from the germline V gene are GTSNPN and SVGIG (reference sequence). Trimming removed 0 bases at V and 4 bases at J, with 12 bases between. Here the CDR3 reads CAWSVRATLTGELFF. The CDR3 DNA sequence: TGTGCCTGGAGTGTAAGGGCTACCCTCACCGGGGAGCTGTTTTTT. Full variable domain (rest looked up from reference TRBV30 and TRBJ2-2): SQTIHQWPATLVQPVGSPLSLECTVEGTSNPNLYWYRQAAGRGLQLLFYSVGIGQISSEVPQNLSASRPQDRQFILSSKKLLLSDSGFYLCAWSVRATLTGELFFGEGSRLTVL.

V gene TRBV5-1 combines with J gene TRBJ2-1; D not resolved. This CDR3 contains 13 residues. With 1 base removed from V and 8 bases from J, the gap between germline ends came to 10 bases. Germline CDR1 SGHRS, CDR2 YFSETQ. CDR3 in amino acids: CASSLPITDEQFF. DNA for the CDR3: TGCGCCAGCAGCTTGCCCATTACAGATGAGCAGTTCTTC.

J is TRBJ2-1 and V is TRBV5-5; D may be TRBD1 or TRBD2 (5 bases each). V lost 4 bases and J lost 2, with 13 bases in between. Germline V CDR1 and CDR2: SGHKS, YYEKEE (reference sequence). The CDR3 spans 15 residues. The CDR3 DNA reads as TGTGCCAGCAGCCCCGGGACGGCACCCTACAATGAGCAGTTCTTC. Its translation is CASSPGTAPYNEQFF.

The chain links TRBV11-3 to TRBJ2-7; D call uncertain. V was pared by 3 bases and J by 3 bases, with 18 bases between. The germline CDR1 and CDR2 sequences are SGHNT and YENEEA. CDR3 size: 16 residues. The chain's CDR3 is CASSLLLLASNYEQYF. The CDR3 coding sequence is TGTGCCAGCAGCTTGCTCCTATTGGCCTCAAACTACGAGCAGTACTTC.

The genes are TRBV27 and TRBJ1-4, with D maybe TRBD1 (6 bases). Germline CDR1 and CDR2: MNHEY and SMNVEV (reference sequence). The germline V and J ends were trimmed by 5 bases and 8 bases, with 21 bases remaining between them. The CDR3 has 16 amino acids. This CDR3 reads CASSQGVEGGYEKLFF. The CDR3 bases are TGTGCCAGCAGTCAAGGTGTGGAGGGGGGGTACGAAAAACTGTTTTTT.

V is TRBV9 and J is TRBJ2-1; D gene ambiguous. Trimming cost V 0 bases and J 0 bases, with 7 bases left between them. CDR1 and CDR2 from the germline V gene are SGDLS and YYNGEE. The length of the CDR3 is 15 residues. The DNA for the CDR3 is TGTGCCAGCAGCGTAGGCAGAATCTCCTACAATGAGCAGTTCTTC. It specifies CASSVGRISYNEQFF. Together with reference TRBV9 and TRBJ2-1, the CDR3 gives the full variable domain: DSGVTQTPKHLITATGQRVTLRCSPRSGDLSVYWYQQSLDQGLQFLIQYYNGEERAKGNILERFSAQQFPDLHSELNLSSLELGDSALYFCASSVGRISYNEQFFGPGTRLTVL.

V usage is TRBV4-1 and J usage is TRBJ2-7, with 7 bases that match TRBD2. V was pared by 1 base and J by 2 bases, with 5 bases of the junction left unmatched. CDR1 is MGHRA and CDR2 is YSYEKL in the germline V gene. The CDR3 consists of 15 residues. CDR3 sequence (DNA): TGCGCCAGCAGCCAAGTAGCGGGCCAGACCTACGAGCAGTACTTC. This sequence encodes CASSQVAGQTYEQYF.

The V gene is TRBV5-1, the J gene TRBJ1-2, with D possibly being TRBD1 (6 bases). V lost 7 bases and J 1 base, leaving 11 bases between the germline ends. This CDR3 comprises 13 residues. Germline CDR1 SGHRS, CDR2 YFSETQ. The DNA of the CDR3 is TGCGCCAGCCATCCGGGACATAACTATGGCTACACCTTC. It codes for CASHPGHNYGYTF.

CDR3 nucleotide sequence: TGTGCCAGCAGCTTAAGAACTAGCCGTCCCGGGGAGCTGTTTTTT. Its protein is CASSLRTSRPGELFF. This rearrangement joins TRBV7-2 to TRBJ2-2; a weak D match, TRBD2 (6 bases). Trimming pared 2 bases from V and 6 bases from J, leaving 13 bases between. The CDR3 has 15 amino acids. CDR1 is SGHTA, CDR2 FQGNSA, per germline.

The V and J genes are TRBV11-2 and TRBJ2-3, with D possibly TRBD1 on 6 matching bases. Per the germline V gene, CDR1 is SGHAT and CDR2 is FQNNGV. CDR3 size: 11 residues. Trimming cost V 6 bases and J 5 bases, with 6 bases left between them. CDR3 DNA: TGTGCCAGCAGAGGGGGAGATACGCAGTATTTT. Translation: CASRGGDTQYF.

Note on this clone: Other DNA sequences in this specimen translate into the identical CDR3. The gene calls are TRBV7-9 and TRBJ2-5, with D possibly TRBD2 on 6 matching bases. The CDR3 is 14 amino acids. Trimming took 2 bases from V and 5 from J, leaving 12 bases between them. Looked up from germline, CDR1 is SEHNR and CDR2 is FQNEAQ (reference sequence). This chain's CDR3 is CASSLSGGRETQYF. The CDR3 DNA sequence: TGTGCCAGCAGCTTAAGTGGAGGGCGGGAGACCCAGTACTTC.

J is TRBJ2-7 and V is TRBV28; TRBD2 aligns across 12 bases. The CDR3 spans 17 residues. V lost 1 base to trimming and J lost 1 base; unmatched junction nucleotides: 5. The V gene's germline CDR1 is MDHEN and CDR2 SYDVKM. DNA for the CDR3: TGTGCCAGCAGTTTATTCCGACTAGCGGGAGTATCCTACGAGCAGTACTTC. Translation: CASSLFRLAGVSYEQYF.

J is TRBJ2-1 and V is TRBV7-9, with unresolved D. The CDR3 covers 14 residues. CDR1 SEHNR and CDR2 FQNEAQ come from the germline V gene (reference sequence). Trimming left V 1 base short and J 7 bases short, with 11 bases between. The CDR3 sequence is CASSLEGTLNEQFF. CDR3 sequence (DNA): TGTGCCAGCAGCTTAGAAGGTACTCTGAATGAGCAGTTCTTC.

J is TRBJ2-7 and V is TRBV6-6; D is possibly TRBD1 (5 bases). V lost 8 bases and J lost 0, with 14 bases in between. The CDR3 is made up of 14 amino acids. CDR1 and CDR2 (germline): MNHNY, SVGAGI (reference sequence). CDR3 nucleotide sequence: TGTGCCAGCCACCTTAGGGGTAGCTCCTACGAGCAGTACTTC. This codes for CASHLRGSSYEQYF.

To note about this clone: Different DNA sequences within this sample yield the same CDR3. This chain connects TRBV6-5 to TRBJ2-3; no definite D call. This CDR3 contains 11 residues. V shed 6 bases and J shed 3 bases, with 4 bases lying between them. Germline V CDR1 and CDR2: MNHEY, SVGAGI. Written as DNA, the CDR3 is TGTGCCAGCAGCACGACAGATACGCAGTATTTT. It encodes CASSTTDTQYF.

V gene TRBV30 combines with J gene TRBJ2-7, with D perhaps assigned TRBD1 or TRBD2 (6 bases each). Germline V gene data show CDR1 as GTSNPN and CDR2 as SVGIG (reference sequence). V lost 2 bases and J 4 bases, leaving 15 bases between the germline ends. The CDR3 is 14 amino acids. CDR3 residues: CAWSPPTGRYEQYF. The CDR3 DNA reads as TGTGCCTGGAGTCCCCCCACAGGGAGGTACGAGCAGTACTTC.

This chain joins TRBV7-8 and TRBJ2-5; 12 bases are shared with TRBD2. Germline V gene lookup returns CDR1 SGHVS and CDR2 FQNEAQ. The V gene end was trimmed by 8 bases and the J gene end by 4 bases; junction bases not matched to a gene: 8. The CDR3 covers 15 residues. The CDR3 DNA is TGTGCCAGCCATGCCCTAGCGGGAGGGAGAGAGACCCAGTACTTC. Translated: CASHALAGGRETQYF.

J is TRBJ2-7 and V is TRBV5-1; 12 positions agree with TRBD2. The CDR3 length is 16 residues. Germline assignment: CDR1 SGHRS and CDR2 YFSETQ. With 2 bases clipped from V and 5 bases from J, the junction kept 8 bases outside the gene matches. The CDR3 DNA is TGCGCCAGCAGCTTTGGACTAGCGGGACCCTTAAACGAGCAGTACTTC. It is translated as CASSFGLAGPLNEQYF.

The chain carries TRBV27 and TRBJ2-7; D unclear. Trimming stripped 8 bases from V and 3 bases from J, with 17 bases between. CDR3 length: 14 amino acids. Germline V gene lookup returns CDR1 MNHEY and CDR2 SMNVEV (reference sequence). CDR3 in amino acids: CASRLAEGNYEQYF. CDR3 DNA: TGTGCCAGCCGGCTTGCTGAAGGGAACTACGAGCAGTACTTC.

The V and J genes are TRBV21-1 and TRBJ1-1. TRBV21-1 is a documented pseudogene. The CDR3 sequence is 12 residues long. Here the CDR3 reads CASRPGRVEAFF. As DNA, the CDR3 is TGTGCCAGCAGACCGGGCCGCGTTGAAGCTTTCTTT.

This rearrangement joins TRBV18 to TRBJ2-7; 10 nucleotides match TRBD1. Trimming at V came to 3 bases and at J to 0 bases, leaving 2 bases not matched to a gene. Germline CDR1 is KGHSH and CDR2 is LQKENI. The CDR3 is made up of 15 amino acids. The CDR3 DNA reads TGTGCCAGCTCACCGACAGGGGGCGGCTCCTACGAGCAGTACTTC. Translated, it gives CASSPTGGGSYEQYF.

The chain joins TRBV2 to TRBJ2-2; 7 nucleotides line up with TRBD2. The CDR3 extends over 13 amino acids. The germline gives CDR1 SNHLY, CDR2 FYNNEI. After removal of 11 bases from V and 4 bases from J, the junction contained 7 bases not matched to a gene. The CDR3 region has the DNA TGTGCCGGGGGGGTATTGGGCACCGGGGAGCTGTTTTTT. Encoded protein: CAGGVLGTGELFF.

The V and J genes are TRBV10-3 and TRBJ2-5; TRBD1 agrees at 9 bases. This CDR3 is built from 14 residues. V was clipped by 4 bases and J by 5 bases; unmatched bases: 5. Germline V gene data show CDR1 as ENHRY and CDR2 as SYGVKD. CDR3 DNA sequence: TGTGCCATCAGTGCCGGGACAGGGCTTGAGACCCAGTACTTC. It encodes CAISAGTGLETQYF.

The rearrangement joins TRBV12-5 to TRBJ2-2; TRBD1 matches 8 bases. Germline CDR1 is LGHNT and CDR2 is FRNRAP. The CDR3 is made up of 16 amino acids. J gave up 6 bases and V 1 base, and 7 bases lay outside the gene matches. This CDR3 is CASGLGPGTGSGELFF. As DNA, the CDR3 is TGTGCTAGTGGTTTGGGACCTGGGACAGGCTCCGGGGAGCTGTTTTTT.

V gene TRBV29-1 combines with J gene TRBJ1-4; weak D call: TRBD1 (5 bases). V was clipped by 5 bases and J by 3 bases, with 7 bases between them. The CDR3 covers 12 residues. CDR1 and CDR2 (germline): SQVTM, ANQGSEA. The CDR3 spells CSVSGSNEKLFF. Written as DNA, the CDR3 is TGCAGCGTTTCAGGGTCTAATGAAAAACTGTTTTTT.

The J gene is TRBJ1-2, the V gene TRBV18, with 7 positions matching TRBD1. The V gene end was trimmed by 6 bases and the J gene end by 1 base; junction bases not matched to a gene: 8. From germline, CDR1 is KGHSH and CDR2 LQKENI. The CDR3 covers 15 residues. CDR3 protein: CASSPGQSFNYGYTF. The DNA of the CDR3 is TGTGCCAGCTCCCCGGGACAGTCTTTTAACTATGGCTACACCTTC.

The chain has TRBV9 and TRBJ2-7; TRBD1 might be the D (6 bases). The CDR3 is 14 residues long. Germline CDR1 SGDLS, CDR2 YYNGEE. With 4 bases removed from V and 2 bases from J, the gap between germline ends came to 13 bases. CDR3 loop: CASSPQGVPYEQYF. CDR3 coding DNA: TGTGCCAGCAGCCCACAGGGTGTCCCCTACGAGCAGTACTTC.